These 26 T cell receptor beta chains share one sample of origin, sequenced in a study of T-cell memory formation after mild COVID-19. TCRdb ran MiXCR on the 5' RACE reads and lists one entry per CDR3 protein. The table lists roughly 550,000 distinct CDR3 sequences, about a fifth of them singletons. The sequencing input was PBMCs or a T cell subset sorted from them (not recorded which). Every receptor here comes from an adult woman who had mild COVID-19 (a few samples of this study predate the infection). Cell type and time point are not known.

This chain uses TRBV3-1 with TRBJ1-2, with TRBD1 as a possible D gene (6 bases). From germline, CDR1 is LGHDT and CDR2 YNNKEL (reference sequence). V was clipped by 0 bases and J by 6 bases, with 17 bases between them. This CDR3 contains 16 residues. The CDR3 DNA is TGTGCCAGCAGCCAAGAAGTGGTCAGGGGAGCTAATGGCTACACCTTC. It encodes CASSQEVVRGANGYTF.

The J gene is TRBJ1-1, the V gene TRBV6-5; a weak D match, TRBD1 (5 bases). Germline lookup yields CDR1 MNHEY and CDR2 SVGAGI. V lost 3 bases to trimming and J lost 5 bases, with 10 bases between them. This CDR3 is built from 13 residues. CDR3: CASSYSGTTEAFF. In DNA, the CDR3 is TGTGCCAGCAGTTATTCAGGGACTACTGAAGCTTTCTTT.

This clonotype appeared a few times. The genes are TRBV20-1 and TRBJ2-1, with 16 bases matching TRBD2. Germline CDR1 and CDR2: DFQATT and SNEGSKA (reference sequence). There are 17 residues in the CDR3. J was trimmed by 8 bases and V by 7 bases; bases with no gene match: 14. This CDR3 is CSVPHTSGLAGGDEQFF. DNA of the CDR3: TGCAGTGTCCCACACACCTCGGGACTAGCGGGAGGGGATGAGCAGTTCTTC.

This clonotype has a handful of counts. V usage is TRBV3-1 and J usage is TRBJ1-2, with 8 bases aligning to TRBD1. V was clipped by 4 bases and J by 8 bases; unmatched bases: 6. Per germline, CDR1 LGHDT and CDR2 YNNKEL (reference sequence). CDR3 length: 13 amino acids. CDR3 nucleotide sequence: TGTGCCAGCAGCCCTCAGGGGGCTGGGGGCTACACCTTC. Protein sequence: CASSPQGAGGYTF.

V is TRBV3-1 and J is TRBJ1-2, with D possibly matching TRBD1 (6 bases). In germline, CDR1 is LGHDT, CDR2 YNNKEL (reference sequence). V gave up 0 bases and J gave up 4 bases, with 12 bases separating them. This CDR3 spans 15 amino acids. The DNA for the CDR3 is TGTGCCAGCAGCCAAGATTGGGGGGCTCGCTATGGCTACACCTTC. Amino acids: CASSQDWGARYGYTF.

This clonotype was seen a handful of times. The V gene is TRBV12-3 or TRBV12-4, the J gene TRBJ2-7, with TRBD1 matching over 10 bases. The CDR3 covers 14 residues. The V segment lost 6 bases and the J segment 6 bases; nucleotides outside the gene matches: 8. The CDR3 DNA reads as TGTGCCAGCAGGGGACAGGGGAAAGACCTCGAGCAGTACTTC. As protein: CASRGQGKDLEQYF.

This clonotype was detected only a few times. V and J are TRBV12-3 or TRBV12-4 and TRBJ2-5, with 7 bases matching TRBD1. V was clipped by 6 bases and J by 5 bases; unmatched bases: 9. The CDR3 has 14 residues. The CDR3, as DNA: TGTGCCAGCAGCTCTAACACAGGGGTGGAGACCCAGTACTTC. Amino acids: CASSSNTGVETQYF.

This clonotype has more than one count but fewer than ten. The chain has TRBV25-1 and TRBJ1-3; no firm D call. Per germline, CDR1 MGHDK and CDR2 SYGVNS. V was pared by 8 bases and J by 0 bases, with 5 bases between. The CDR3 has 12 residues. This CDR3 reads CASRASGNTIYF. In nucleotides, the CDR3 is TGTGCCAGCCGGGCCTCTGGAAACACCATATATTTT.

The V and J genes are TRBV4-1 and TRBJ2-3; D is uncertain. V gave up 1 base and J gave up 4 bases, with 9 bases separating them. The CDR3 loop spans 14 amino acids. Per the germline V gene, CDR1 is MGHRA and CDR2 is YSYEKL. The CDR3: CASSQGDTSDTQYF. The CDR3 nucleotides are TGCGCCAGCAGCCAAGGAGACACCTCAGATACGCAGTATTTT.

This chain connects TRBV7-8 to TRBJ2-5; no reliable D call. Trimming left V 4 bases short and J 5 bases short, with 14 bases between. The germline V gene encodes CDR1 SGHVS and CDR2 FQNEAQ. The CDR3 covers 14 residues. Here the CDR3 reads CASSSSNVRETQYF. For the CDR3, the DNA is TGTGCCAGCAGCTCGTCTAATGTTCGGGAGACCCAGTACTTC.

This clonotype turned up a few times. The gene calls are TRBV7-9 and TRBJ2-1, with TRBD1 identical over 8 bases. After removal of 7 bases from V and 5 bases from J, the junction contained 4 bases not matched to a gene. This CDR3 contains 13 residues. Germline assignment: CDR1 SEHNR and CDR2 FQNEAQ (reference sequence). The CDR3 reads CASTEDRDNEQFF. CDR3 sequence (DNA): TGTGCCAGCACCGAGGACAGGGACAATGAGCAGTTCTTC.

There are a few counts of this clonotype. This chain uses TRBV7-9 with TRBJ2-1; no clear D gene. This CDR3 has 14 amino acids. V was shortened by 6 bases and J by 4 bases, with 13 bases between the two germline ends. The germline gives CDR1 SEHNR, CDR2 FQNEAQ (reference sequence). The CDR3 region has the DNA TGTGCCAGCAGTCGACCCCTCGGATACAATGAGCAGTTCTTC. This codes for CASSRPLGYNEQFF.

This clonotype occurred a few times. This chain connects TRBV5-1 to TRBJ2-1, with D perhaps matching TRBD1 (5 bases). Germline V gene data show CDR1 as SGHRS and CDR2 as YFSETQ. Trimming shortened V by 0 bases and J by 3 bases, and 10 bases separated the two germline ends. The CDR3 is 15 amino acids. CDR3 bases: TGCGCCAGCAGCTTGGTAACAGGCCTCTACAATGAGCAGTTCTTC. This encodes CASSLVTGLYNEQFF.

This clonotype was detected only once. The chain joins TRBV7-9 to TRBJ2-5; D gene unclear. The germline CDR1 and CDR2 sequences are SEHNR and FQNEAQ (reference sequence). The CDR3 runs 15 residues. V was cut by 5 bases and J by 5 bases, with 18 bases left in between. The CDR3 bases are TGTGCCAGCAGCCCGACCAGACTCCTATGGGAGACCCAGTACTTC. Translating gives CASSPTRLLWETQYF.

This clonotype has just a few counts. The rearrangement joins TRBV7-6 to TRBJ1-1, with 12 nucleotides matching TRBD1. In germline, CDR1 is SGHVS, CDR2 FNYEAQ. This CDR3 has 17 residues. Trimming cost V 8 bases and J 2 bases; bases outside gene matches: 12. CDR3 nucleotides: TGTGCCAGCCCCCGAAGGGACAGGGGGCGCGGAAACACTGAAGCTTTCTTT. Its translation is CASPRRDRGRGNTEAFF.

This clonotype has just a few counts. The rearrangement links TRBV12-3 or TRBV12-4 to TRBJ1-1; no clear D gene. The CDR3 consists of 13 residues. V lost 1 base and J 6 bases, leaving 9 bases between the germline ends. CDR3 amino acids: CASSLGVWSEAFF. CDR3 DNA sequence: TGTGCCAGCAGTTTAGGAGTCTGGTCTGAAGCTTTCTTT.

Turning to this clonotype: A junction boundary mismatches the germline segment, possibly from a read error. The chain couples TRBV15 to TRBJ1-1; TRBD1 matches at 8 bases. The length of the CDR3 is 15 residues. The germline V gene has CDR1 LNHNV and CDR2 YYDKDF (reference sequence). The CDR3 nucleotides are TGTGCCACCAGCGGAGAAAAGACAGGGGACACTGAAGCTTTCTTT. Amino acid sequence: CATSGEKTGDTEAFF.

This clonotype was seen only a few times. The chain couples TRBV13 to TRBJ2-3; a weak D match, TRBD2 (5 bases). Trimming took off 4 bases at V and 1 base at J, with 15 bases between the two ends. CDR1 is PRHDT, CDR2 FYEKMQ, per germline (reference sequence). This CDR3 contains 16 residues. This CDR3 is CASSSRAGGRTDTQYF. Here the CDR3 DNA reads TGTGCCAGCAGCTCTCGGGCAGGCGGGCGCACAGATACGCAGTATTTT.

This clonotype occurred many times. CDR3: CASSLSPGQGRSDTQYF. Here the CDR3 DNA reads TGCGCCAGCAGCCTTTCCCCGGGACAGGGTAGATCAGATACGCAGTATTTT. The rearrangement links TRBV4-1 to TRBJ2-3; 9 bases line up with TRBD1. The CDR3 consists of 17 residues. Germline assignment: CDR1 MGHRA and CDR2 YSYEKL. V lost 4 bases, J lost 4 bases, and 12 bases stayed unmatched.

The rearrangement joins TRBV18 to TRBJ2-2, with TRBD2 matching 8 bases. V gave up 4 bases and J gave up 0 bases; unmatched junction bases: 7. The CDR3 totals 17 residues. Germline V gene data show CDR1 as KGHSH and CDR2 as LQKENI. Here the CDR3 DNA reads TGTGCCAGCTCACGTGAACTAGCGGACCCGAACACCGGGGAGCTGTTTTTT. Translation: CASSRELADPNTGELFF.

The chain is built from TRBV2 and TRBJ2-2; D gene unclear. V lost 3 bases to trimming and J lost 5 bases, with 19 bases between them. CDR3 length: 17 residues. Germline V gene lookup returns CDR1 SNHLY and CDR2 FYNNEI. As DNA, the CDR3 is TGTGCCAGCAGTGAGGGAAGAGGAAAACTCTGGACCGGGGAGCTGTTTTTT. It codes for CASSEGRGKLWTGELFF.

The genes are TRBV5-6 and TRBJ2-1; maybe TRBD1 (5 bases). The CDR3 loop spans 17 amino acids. Between the trimmed V and J ends, which lost 6 bases and 7 bases, there was a span of 26 bases. Per the germline V gene, CDR1 is SGHDT and CDR2 is YYEEEE. In DNA form, the CDR3 reads TGTGCCAGCACCCTTGGATCCAATTGGCAGGGAAGGAATGAGCAGTTCTTC. Translation gives CASTLGSNWQGRNEQFF.

This clonotype was seen a handful of times. The CDR3 sequence: CASSGTAGTDTQYF. The CDR3 nucleotides read TGCGCCAGCAGCGGGACAGCCGGCACAGATACGCAGTATTTT. The chain joins TRBV5-1 to TRBJ2-3, with TRBD1 matching 7 bases. Looked up from germline, CDR1 is SGHRS and CDR2 is YFSETQ. V lost 4 bases, J lost 1 base, and 3 bases stayed unmatched. This CDR3 region has 14 residues.

This clonotype was seen at least ten times. The chain carries TRBV12-3 or TRBV12-4 and TRBJ2-1, with 8 bases fitting TRBD2. The CDR3 covers 14 residues. Trimming cost V 6 bases and J 8 bases; bases outside gene matches: 9. CDR3 DNA: TGTGCCAGCAGGGGGGTAGCGGGATCTTATGAGCAGTTCTTC. It translates to CASRGVAGSYEQFF.

This clonotype was seen only a few times. This rearrangement joins TRBV24-1 to TRBJ2-7; D call uncertain. The CDR3 runs to 14 residues. Trimming removed 2 bases at V and 0 bases at J, with 7 bases between. Germline V gene sequence: CDR1 KGHDR, CDR2 SFDVKD. CDR3 bases: TGTGCCACCAGTGATTCGACGGGCTCCTACGAGCAGTACTTC. It is translated as CATSDSTGSYEQYF.

This clonotype was seen more than once but under ten times. This chain uses TRBV11-2 with TRBJ2-3; TRBD2 aligns across 10 bases. Germline V CDR1 and CDR2: SGHAT, FQNNGV. V lost 5 bases, J lost 3 bases, and 5 bases stayed unmatched. This CDR3 region has 15 residues. As DNA, the CDR3 is TGTGCCAGCAGCACAAGGGGACTAGCGACAGATACGCAGTATTTT. Residues: CASSTRGLATDTQYF.